This T cell receptor beta chain derives from a study of PD-1 blockade in classical Hodgkin lymphoma (dated by TCRdb to about 2020). For context, the study as a whole: Nivolumab dosing was 3 mg/kg intravenously every 2 weeks, continuing until either disease progression or unacceptable toxicity. The study used CyTOF and TCR beta sequencing to define a peripheral blood immune signature of response to PD-1 blockade in classical Hodgkin lymphoma.

Genomic DNA was isolated using the Qiagen DNeasy kit from unsorted PBMCs as well as from negatively selected CD4+ and CD8+ fractions. Using primers that anneal to V and J segments, immunoSEQ multiplex PCR amplified the TCR beta CDR3 regions. Amplification bias was minimized using a synthetic immune receptor repertoire, and residual bias was removed computationally after sequencing. As for the authors' bioinformatics: Repertoire diversity was quantified as the Shannon entropy index using custom Python scripts. Unsorted, CD4+ and CD8+ repertoires were examined separately, except in combined analyses, for which CD4+ and CD8+ sequences were merged in silico. Clonal expansion was defined as at least a 2-fold frequency increase after treatment relative to C1D1, with a pseudocount of 0.5 for undetected baseline clones. Singleton clones were defined as clones with 0 or 1 copy at C1D1, and non-singleton clones were defined as clones with 2 or more copies. Clones expanded in unsorted samples were assigned a CD4+, CD8+ or unknown annotation through matching of protein sequences in sorted samples from the same patient. Wilcoxon tests were applied to paired samples to test diversity changes from C1D1 to C4D1. The immuneACCESS repertoire file appears here via TCRdb, limited to in-frame rearrangements. These files lack a portion of the clones; in checked studies, under half of the deficit traces to unresolved V genes, and the cause of the others is not known. The V and J calls and clone size are taken from that table; D and trimming were inferred from the DNA. The table for this sample lists 30,000 or so clones; over 75% of them were counted only once. The ten most abundant clones make up more than 2% of the sample.

On the study overall, not on this receptor specifically: The study was limited to a single clinical trial cohort, and causes of repertoire differences, possibly disease activity or prior therapy, remained undefined. CD4+ but not CD8+ TCR diversity rose significantly by C4D1 (p=0.0027 vs p=0.16), most apparent in complete responders (p=0.02). Lower diversity was observed in patients in whom nivolumab was started less than 1 year after ASCT, and these patients were excluded from later analyses so that confounding by immune reconstitution would be avoided. Baseline TCR diversity was reported to be lower in newly diagnosed patients than in healthy donors, and even lower in relapsed/refractory patients. Trial patients with a complete response had baseline diversity similar to that of newly diagnosed patients, while partial responders and progressors had significantly lower diversity.

V was cut back by 3 bases and J by 6 bases, leaving a gap of 15 bases between them. Measured from the cysteine to the phenylalanine, the CDR3 is 15 residues long. Here the CDR3 DNA is all that survives: 45 bases in frame from base 1. CDR1 and CDR2 are read off the germline V gene (reference sequence) as LNHDA and SQIVND. There are a few counts of this clone. The clone's antigen remains unknown. The input lacks base qualities; no much larger clone sits a single base away. Read against the paper, the sample's time point label means: cycle 1 day 1 (C1D1), immediately before nivolumab initiation. Every trial patient had relapsed following autologous stem cell transplantation, and prior brentuximab vedotin exposure was what differed among cohorts A, B and C. CD4+ T cells were purified from thawed PBMCs by magnetic negative selection with a Miltenyi CD4+ T cell isolation kit. A total of more than 55 patients with relapsed/refractory classical Hodgkin lymphoma made up the trial cohort, and each patient's best overall response was complete response, partial response or progressive disease. Trial patients were treated with single-agent nivolumab in the multi-cohort phase II CheckMate 205 trial. An independent review committee assessed best overall response by applying the 2007 International Working Group response criteria. PBMCs from the trial were collected at three points: immediately before nivolumab initiation (C1D1), and during therapy at cycle 2 day 1 and cycle 4 day 1. After peripheral blood was drawn into 8 mL Vacutainer Cell Preparation Tubes, PBMCs were isolated by centrifugation and then cryopreserved. Purified CD4+ and CD8+ fractions were prepared only for cases where an additional PBMC sample was available. Magnetically labelled cells were depleted on LS columns in a quadroMACS separator, and the flow-through was collected as the purified fraction.

The clonotype was recovered from a human donor with classical Hodgkin lymphoma. The sequence links TRBV19 to TRBJ1-5; no confident D gene assignment can be made. The material sequenced was CD4+ T cells from blood, taken at baseline. The CDR3 here reads CASSIAPGLGQPQHF. The DNA sequence follows: TGTGCCAGTAGTATCGCTCCGGGTTTGGGTCAGCCCCAGCATTTT.